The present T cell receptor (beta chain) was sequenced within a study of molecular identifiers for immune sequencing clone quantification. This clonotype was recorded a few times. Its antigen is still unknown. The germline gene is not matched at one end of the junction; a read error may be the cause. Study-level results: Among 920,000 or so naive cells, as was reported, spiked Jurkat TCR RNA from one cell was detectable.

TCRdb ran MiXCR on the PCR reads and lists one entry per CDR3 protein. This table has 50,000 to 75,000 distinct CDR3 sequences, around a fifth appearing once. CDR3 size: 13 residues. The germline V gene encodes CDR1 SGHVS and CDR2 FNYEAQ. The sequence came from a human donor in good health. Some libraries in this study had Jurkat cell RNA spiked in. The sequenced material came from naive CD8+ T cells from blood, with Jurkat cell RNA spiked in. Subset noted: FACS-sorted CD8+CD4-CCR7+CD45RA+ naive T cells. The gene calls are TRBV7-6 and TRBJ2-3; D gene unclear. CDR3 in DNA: TGTGCCAGCAGCTTAGCCATTTTGGATACGCGGTATTTT. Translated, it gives CASSLAILDTRYF. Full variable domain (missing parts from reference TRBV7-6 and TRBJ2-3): GAGVSQSPRYKVTKRGQDVALRCDPISGHVSLYWYRQALGQGPEFLTYFNYEAQQDKSGLPNDRFSAERPEGSISTLTIQRTEQRDSAMYRCASSLAILDTRYFGPGTRLTVL.